One and the same sample provided the 15 T cell receptor beta chains below, sequenced in a study of T cell responses to AZD1222 COVID-19 vaccine. Measured with immunoSEQ multiplex PCR; TCRdb has only the in-frame clones, and not every one. The table has roughly 120,000 clones, 85% seen once. Specimen: peripheral blood, collected 28 days after the second AZD1222 dose. These receptors were taken from an adult who received the AZD1222 COVID-19 vaccine.

The J gene is TRBJ2-3, the V gene TRBV5-8, with D maybe TRBD2 (5 bases). CDR1 SGHTS and CDR2 YDEGEE come from the germline V gene. Trimming removed 0 bases at V and 2 bases at J, with 10 bases between. The CDR3 loop spans 15 amino acids. Here the CDR3 DNA reads TGTGCCAGCAGCTTGGCGGGGAAGGTCACAGATACGCAGTATTTT. Protein sequence: CASSLAGKVTDTQYF.

This clone was detected only once. The V and J genes are TRBV11-1 and TRBJ1-4; possibly TRBD1 for D (5 bases). V was clipped by 5 bases and J by 8 bases, with 9 bases between them. The CDR3 has 12 amino acids. CDR1 is SGHAT, CDR2 FQDESV, per germline (reference sequence). Here the CDR3 DNA reads TGTGCCAGCAGCCGGAAGGGGGAAAAACTGTTTTTT. This sequence encodes CASSRKGEKLFF.

The gene calls are TRBV4-2 and TRBJ2-2; tentatively, D is TRBD2 (7 bases). Germline values: CDR1 LGHNA, CDR2 YNFKEQ. Trimming stripped 0 bases from V and 5 bases from J, with 16 bases between. The CDR3 sequence is 17 residues long. The CDR3 DNA is TGTGCCAGCAGCCAAGACGAGCTGGGAGGGGGGACCGGGGAGCTGTTTTTT. It specifies CASSQDELGGGTGELFF.

CDR3: CAWKDSYETQYF. In DNA form, the CDR3 reads TGTGCCTGGAAGGACAGCTATGAGACCCAGTACTTC. The rearrangement uses TRBV30 and TRBJ2-5; D perhaps matches TRBD1 (6 bases). Germline CDR1 reads GTSNPN; CDR2 reads SVGIG (reference sequence). The CDR3 spans 12 residues. V lost 4 bases and J 5 bases, leaving 11 bases between the germline ends.

This rearrangement joins TRBV5-1 to TRBJ1-4; 8 bases align to TRBD1. Germline CDR1 SGHRS, CDR2 YFSETQ. The CDR3 consists of 15 residues. The ends lost 3 bases at V and 4 bases at J; junction bases unmatched: 5. The CDR3 region is CASSYQGAVNEKLFF. In DNA form, the CDR3 reads TGCGCCAGCAGCTACCAGGGGGCAGTTAATGAAAAACTGTTTTTT.

The chain uses TRBV6-6 and TRBJ1-4; D not resolved. Germline assignment: CDR1 MNHNY and CDR2 SVGAGI (reference sequence). Between the trimmed V and J ends, which lost 6 bases and 0 bases, there was a span of 11 bases. CDR3 size: 15 residues. CDR3 DNA sequence: TGTGCCAGCAGCCGAGGGATTCCAACTAATGAAAAACTGTTTTTT. Translation: CASSRGIPTNEKLFF.

This chain links TRBV5-6 with TRBJ2-5, with 11 bases matching TRBD2. The germline CDR1 and CDR2 sequences are SGHDT and YYEEEE. The CDR3 extends over 15 amino acids. Losses at the gene ends were 3 bases for V and 5 bases for J; bases not matched to a gene: 6. CDR3 nucleotides: TGTGCCAGCAGCTCCGGACTAGCGGGCGGGGAGACCCAGTACTTC. This gives the protein CASSSGLAGGETQYF.

This rearrangement joins TRBV19 to TRBJ2-7, with 10 bases fitting TRBD1. With 7 bases clipped from V and 5 bases from J, the junction kept 11 bases outside the gene matches. From germline, CDR1 is LNHDA and CDR2 SQIVND (reference sequence). This CDR3 region has 15 residues. The DNA for the CDR3 is TGTGCCAGTATGGGGATGACAGGGGGCCTACACGAGCAGTACTTC. This translates into CASMGMTGGLHEQYF.

This rearrangement joins TRBV6-5 to TRBJ1-2, with 7 positions matching TRBD1. This CDR3 has 14 amino acids. Trimming at V came to 6 bases and at J to 5 bases, leaving 9 bases not matched to a gene. Germline V lookup: CDR1 MNHEY, CDR2 SVGAGI. The CDR3 DNA reads TGTGCCAGCAGCGAGAAGGGGGCGGGGTATGGCTACACCTTC. This translates into CASSEKGAGYGYTF.

This clone was seen only once. The CDR3 bases are TGTGCCAGCAGCGAAGCGACAGGGTGGGACACTGAAGCTTTCTTT. Translating gives CASSEATGWDTEAFF. V usage is TRBV5-4 and J usage is TRBJ1-1, with 7 bases identical to TRBD1. With V trimmed by 4 bases and J by 3 bases, 9 bases remained unmatched. The CDR3 has 15 amino acids. Germline CDR1 SGHNT, CDR2 YYREEE (reference sequence).

The chain links TRBV30 to TRBJ2-5; D remains unclear. The V end was cut by 0 bases, the J end by 1 base, with 6 bases between. There are 13 residues in the CDR3. The germline V gene has CDR1 GTSNPN and CDR2 SVGIG (reference sequence). The CDR3 bases are TGTGCCTGGAGTGTCGGGCGCCAAGAGACCCAGTACTTC. This codes for CAWSVGRQETQYF.

Details on this clone: Germline is not matched at one junction end, which may reflect a read error. The V and J genes are TRBV3-1 (or the pseudogene TRBV3-2) and TRBJ2-6, with 16 positions matching TRBD2. The CDR3 covers 19 residues. Germline V gives CDR1 LGHDT, CDR2 YNNKEL (reference sequence). The CDR3 loop reads CASRQGTSGGASGANVLTF. CDR3 sequence (DNA): TGTGCCAGCAGACAAGGGACTAGCGGGGGGGCCTCTGGGGCCAACGTCCTGACTTTC.

This clone was seen a handful of times. The chain combines TRBV5-6 with TRBJ1-5; TRBD1 aligns across 7 bases. This CDR3 is 17 amino acids long. Trimming took 0 bases from V and 7 from J; bases not matched to a gene: 13. CDR1 is SGHDT and CDR2 is YYEEEE in the germline V gene. In DNA, the CDR3 is TGTGCCAGCAGCTTGGGGGACAGCCCGGGGTGGGTGCAGCCCCAGCATTTT. Its protein product is CASSLGDSPGWVQPQHF.

This clone was seen only a few times. The chain couples TRBV28 to TRBJ1-4; 9 nucleotides match TRBD1. In germline, CDR1 is MDHEN, CDR2 SYDVKM. The J segment lost 3 bases and the V segment lost 7 bases, leaving 9 bases of the junction unmatched. This CDR3 comprises 16 residues. The CDR3 loop reads CASKGDRAGANEKLFF. CDR3 in DNA: TGTGCCAGCAAGGGGGACAGGGCAGGGGCTAATGAAAAACTGTTTTTT.

The rearrangement uses TRBV28 and TRBJ2-7; 8 bases match TRBD1. CDR1 is MDHEN, CDR2 SYDVKM, per germline. This CDR3 comprises 15 residues. V shed 5 bases, J shed 7 bases, and the junction held 13 bases outside the gene matches. The CDR3 bases are TGTGCCAGCAGTCCCCGGACAGGGAAAATAGGGGAGCAGTACTTC. Translating gives CASSPRTGKIGEQYF.